The sequence of this T cell receptor (beta chain) was determined in a study of blood T cell repertoires in COVID-19. Study as a whole: Samples taken during acute and convalescent COVID-19 were collected in the United States, Italy and Spain. In each case, the material was cDNA or gDNA derived from T cells, B-cell-depleted T cells, or PBMCs.

The authors' processing: Reference gene primers were amplified, and this amplification served to estimate nucleated cell counts. The data were produced by immunoSEQ multiplex PCR, yet TCRdb's version contains in-frame clones alone and is incomplete. V and J calls plus clone size are reproduced from that table; the DNA served to infer D and trimming. The data show 100,000 or so clones, approximately 82% seen once. This CDR3 contains 14 residues. Germline CDR1 is LNHNV and CDR2 is YYDKDF (reference sequence). Trimming took 1 base from V and 1 from J, leaving 7 bases between them. The chain joins TRBV15 to TRBJ1-1; D unresolved. The specimen was peripheral blood. The sequence was collected from a man aged 70-80 years with active or convalescent COVID-19. The CDR3 protein is CATSRGHSNTEAFF. In DNA form, the CDR3 reads TGTGCCACCAGCAGAGGACATTCGAACACTGAAGCTTTCTTT.